The present T cell receptor (beta chain) was sequenced within a study of CXCR3-negative and CXCR3-positive naive CD8 T cells. 5' RACE that incorporated UMI labels was used to prepare the TRB cDNA libraries. TCRdb reanalyzed the 5' RACE reads and collapses them to one entry per CDR3 protein, without DNA. The sample spans approximately 89,000 distinct CDR3 sequences; the ten largest clones claim around 0.53%. Per germline, CDR1 MNHEY and CDR2 SMNVEV (reference sequence). This CDR3 region has 14 residues. Within the CD8+ T cell compartment, naive cells were CD45RO-CCR7+CD27+CD95-. Overall study findings and caveats: More hydrophobic TRB CDR3s were found in CXCR3-positive naive cells than in CXCR3-negative naive cells.

Details on this clonotype: What it recognizes is unknown.

The sample was naive CXCR3+ CD8+ T cells from blood. Subset reported: CD45RO-CCR7+CD27+CD95- naive CD8+ T cells expressing CXCR3 (TNR3+). The receptor was derived from a human donor in good health. Some clones in this sample may be carry-over from other donors' samples. The rearrangement links TRBV27 to TRBJ2-3; TCRdb lists TRBD1, though no DNA is available to test this call. The CDR3 region is CASTPGAYPDTQYF.